This T cell receptor (beta chain) is from a study of T-cell reconstitution after alpha-beta-depleted transplantation in children. CDR3 length: 11 residues. Trimming took 2 bases from V and 10 from J, leaving 8 bases between them. Library preparation (for TCRbeta) was performed with unique molecular identifiers. TCRdb recomputed calls from the PCR reads with MiXCR, one row per CDR3 protein. The sample has under 250,000 distinct CDR3 sequences, approximately 17% seen once. The rearrangement links TRBV12-3 or TRBV12-4 to TRBJ1-1; D is undetermined. This sequence originates from a male patient aged 2 to 9 who had a stem cell transplant for acute lymphoblastic leukemia, so the T cells may come from the graft donor. The source was PBMCs, mostly from graft donor cells, collected 360 days after TCRalphabeta/CD19-depleted stem cell transplant. The DNA of the CDR3 is TGTGCCAGCAGTTTATATGAGGGAGCTTTCTTT. Residues: CASSLYEGAFF.